This T cell receptor (beta chain) is from a study of cytomegalovirus exposure and HLA in healthy donors. Study results and limitations: In a later analysis, across HLA loci, associated TCR counts were highest for DRB1, lowest for HLA-C. In an earlier analysis, most TCR beta V segments were productive about 87% or about 30% of the time.

With 60 Vbeta and 13 Jbeta primers, the PCR was carried out. Some clones are missing from TCRdb's copy, which holds only in-frame ones; the method was immunoSEQ multiplex PCR. This table has over 100,000 clones, approximately 80% appearing once. Trimming removed 5 bases from V and 6 bases from J; junction bases left unmatched: 6. The CDR3 contains 14 residues. Germline loops: CDR1 MNHEY, CDR2 SVGAGI. This clone is a singleton in its sample. The target antigen is unknown. The sequenced material came from PBMCs. This receptor was taken from a man aged 30-40 years in good health and CMV-seropositive. The chain recombines TRBV6-5 with TRBJ1-3, with 8 bases identical to TRBD1. CDR3 sequence: CASSPGQGINTIYF. The CDR3 bases are TGTGCCAGCAGTCCCGGACAGGGTATAAACACCATATATTTT.